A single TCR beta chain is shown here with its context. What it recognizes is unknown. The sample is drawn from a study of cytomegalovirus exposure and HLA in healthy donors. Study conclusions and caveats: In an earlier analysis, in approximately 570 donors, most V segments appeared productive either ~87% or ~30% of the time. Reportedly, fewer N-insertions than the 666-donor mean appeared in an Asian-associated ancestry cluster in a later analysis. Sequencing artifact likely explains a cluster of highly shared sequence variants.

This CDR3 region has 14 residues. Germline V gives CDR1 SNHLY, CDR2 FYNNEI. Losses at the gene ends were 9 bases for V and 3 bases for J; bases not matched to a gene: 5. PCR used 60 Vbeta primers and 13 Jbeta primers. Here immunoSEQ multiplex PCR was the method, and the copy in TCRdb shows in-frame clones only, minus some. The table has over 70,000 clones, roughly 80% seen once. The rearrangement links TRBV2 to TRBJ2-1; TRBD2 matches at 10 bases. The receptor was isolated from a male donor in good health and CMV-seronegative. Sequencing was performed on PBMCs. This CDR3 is CARGVAGGYNEQFF. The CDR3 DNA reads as TGTGCCAGAGGGGTAGCGGGGGGCTACAATGAGCAGTTCTTC.